These T cell receptor beta chains were read from a single sample in a study of blood T cells in healthy people across ages. TCRdb reanalysed the 5' RACE reads using MiXCR and keeps one entry per CDR3 protein. The sample records about 1.6 million distinct CDR3 sequences, 30% to 35% being singletons. Input material: blood. These TCRs come from a woman in her 30s in good health. Both conserved end residues are part of each CDR3. A D gene is named only where the DNA matches it firmly. Not every row has a clone size; where given, it reads once, few, many or a size class.

size: -; D: TRBD1; J: TRBJ1-2; V: TRBV5-1; CDR3: CASSLTAGQGDGYTF; DNA: TGCGCCAGCAGCTTGACCGCTGGACAGGGGGATGGCTACACCTTC
size: -; D: -; J: TRBJ2-3; V: TRBV12-3/TRBV12-4; CDR3: CASSLSSTDTEYF; DNA: TGTGCCAGCAGTTTATCAAGCACAGATACGGAGTATTTT
size: many; D: -; J: TRBJ2-1; V: TRBV12-3/TRBV12-4; CDR3: CASSPRDIGGSQFF; DNA: TGTGCCAGCAGCCCCCGGGACATTGGGGGGTCGCAGTTCTTC
size: few; D: TRBD1; J: TRBJ1-4; V: TRBV20-1; CDR3: CSVPGQGDEKLFF; DNA: TGCAGTGTCCCGGGACAGGGAGATGAAAAACTGTTTTTT
size: -; D: -; J: TRBJ1-1; V: TRBV24-1; CDR3: CATRDSMNTEAFF; DNA: TGTGCCACCAGGGACAGTATGAACACTGAAGCTTTCTTT
size: -; D: TRBD1; J: TRBJ2-3; V: TRBV28; CDR3: CASSTTWAGGATQYF; DNA: TGTGCCAGCAGTACCACCTGGGCAGGGGGCGCTACGCAGTATTTT
size: -; D: -; J: TRBJ1-2; V: TRBV20-1; CDR3: CSATPGSYGYTF; DNA: TGCAGTGCTACGCCGGGGTCCTATGGCTACACCTTC
size: -; D: -; J: TRBJ1-2; V: TRBV7-8; CDR3: CASSLGVESFGYTF; DNA: TGTGCCAGCAGCTTAGGGGTAGAGTCCTTTGGCTACACCTTC
size: -; D: TRBD1; J: TRBJ2-7; V: TRBV27; CDR3: CASSLYLGQGYEQYF; DNA: TGTGCCAGCAGTTTATATTTGGGACAGGGCTACGAGCAGTACTTC
size: many; D: -; J: TRBJ2-5; V: TRBV7-9; CDR3: CASSLALGSGEQYF; DNA: TGTGCCAGCAGCTTAGCTTTAGGAAGTGGGGAGCAGTACTTC
size: few; D: -; J: TRBJ2-1; V: TRBV5-1; CDR3: CASSPYGGLPYNEQFF; DNA: TGCGCCAGCAGCCCATACGGGGGCCTCCCCTACAATGAGCAGTTCTTC
size: -; D: TRBD1; J: TRBJ2-7; V: TRBV4-2; CDR3: CAGSQDTGAYEQYF; DNA: TGTGCCGGCAGCCAAGACACAGGGGCCTACGAGCAGTACTTC
size: -; D: TRBD2; J: TRBJ2-3; V: TRBV4-1; CDR3: CASSQVPSGGPADTQYF; DNA: TGCGCCAGCAGCCAAGTTCCAAGCGGGGGGCCCGCAGATACGCAGTATTTT
size: -; D: -; J: TRBJ2-7; V: TRBV7-8; CDR3: CASSLGDWAYEQYF; DNA: TGTGCCAGCAGCTTAGGGGACTGGGCTTACGAGCAGTACTTC
size: -; D: -; J: TRBJ1-5; V: TRBV20-1; CDR3: CSTPGENNQPQHF; DNA: TGCAGTACTCCAGGGGAAAACAATCAGCCCCAGCATTTT
size: -; D: -; J: TRBJ2-3; V: TRBV5-4; CDR3: CASSLPGSQRPGGLPPSSTDTQYF; DNA: TGTGCCAGCAGCTTGCCCGGGAGCCAGCGACCCGGGGGCCTACCCCCCTCTAGCACAGATACGCAGTATTTT
size: -; D: -; J: TRBJ1-5; V: TRBV5-1; CDR3: CSSSLLSGQPQHF; DNA: TGCTCCAGCAGCTTGTTGAGTGGTCAGCCCCAGCATTTT
size: few; D: -; J: TRBJ2-5; V: TRBV2; CDR3: CASNYWTGRVETQYF; DNA: TGTGCCAGCAACTACTGGACAGGGAGGGTCGAGACCCAGTACTTC
size: -; D: -; J: TRBJ1-2; V: TRBV6-2/TRBV6-3; CDR3: CASMPRSGPYNYGYTF; DNA: TGTGCCAGCATGCCCCGCTCGGGACCTTATAACTATGGCTACACCTTC
size: -; D: TRBD1; J: TRBJ2-7; V: TRBV9; CDR3: CASSPLDRGGEQYF; DNA: TGTGCCAGCAGCCCCCTCGACAGGGGAGGCGAGCAGTACTTC
size: -; D: TRBD1; J: TRBJ2-6; V: TRBV20-1; CDR3: CSARVLPGQGAGANVLTF; DNA: TGCAGTGCTAGAGTGTTACCGGGACAGGGGGCTGGGGCCAACGTCCTGACTTTC
size: -; D: -; J: TRBJ2-1; V: TRBV2; CDR3: CASRARDKEGFF; DNA: TGTGCCAGCAGAGCCCGGGACAAGGAGGGGTTCTTC
size: many; D: -; J: TRBJ2-7; V: TRBV18; CDR3: CASSPGGGHEQYF; DNA: TGTGCCAGCTCACCTGGAGGGGGCCACGAGCAGTACTTC
size: few; D: TRBD2; J: TRBJ2-1; V: TRBV24-1; CDR3: CATSDRTSGRGYEQFF; DNA: TGTGCCACCAGTGACCGGACTAGCGGGAGAGGGTATGAGCAGTTCTTC
size: -; D: -; J: TRBJ2-3; V: TRBV4-1; CDR3: CASNQDRSTDTQYF; DNA: TGCGCCAGTAACCAAGACCGCAGCACAGATACGCAGTATTTT
size: -; D: TRBD1; J: TRBJ2-3; V: TRBV20-1; CDR3: CSARTGQGNTDTQYF; DNA: TGCAGTGCTCGAACGGGACAGGGGAACACAGATACGCAGTATTTT
size: -; D: TRBD2; J: TRBJ2-1; V: TRBV20-1; CDR3: CSAPPLGGGLNEQFF; DNA: TGCAGTGCCCCCCCTTTGGGCGGGGGGCTTAATGAGCAGTTCTTC